Sequencing of this TCR beta chain was carried out in a study of blood T cell repertoires in COVID-19 (dated by TCRdb to the early 2020s). Context from the whole study: Samples from collaborators originated in the United States, Italy and Spain and spanned both the acute and convalescent phases of COVID-19. The material from the prospective study consisted of cDNA or gDNA derived from T cells, B-cell-depleted T cells, or PBMCs. Deeply sampled blood TCRbeta repertoires from subjects exposed to, actively infected with, or recovered from COVID-19 were included in the dataset. A freely available public database, intended as a resource for researchers studying the immune response to SARS-CoV-2, is where the repertoires were released. The samples were drawn from two sources: the first 160 participants of the ongoing ImmuneRACE study, and 1,000 to 1,500 subjects contributed by 6 global collaborators. Sample metadata almost always included a de-identified subject ID, COVID-19 status, age in years and sex. HLA class I and class II types, where available, came from metadata supplied by the sample provider rather than from assay-based typing. The paper's findings and limits, for the study overall: Clinical and demographic metadata were provided uncurated, with the amount varying by source and participant.

In Seattle, one collaborating source enrolled patients while the infection was active and tracked those patients longitudinally over the course of disease. Each collaborating institution followed its own protocols to collect whole blood in K2EDTA tubes. Collaborator samples were shipped for TCRbeta analysis as frozen whole blood, isolated PBMCs, or DNA extracted from either sample type. The immunoSEQ Assay, a bias-controlled multiplex PCR, was used to amplify TCRbeta CDR3 regions from genomic DNA. On the study's bioinformatics: Nucleated cell counts per sample were estimated from amplification of reference gene primers within the assay. To quantify the absolute abundance of each unique TCRbeta CDR3 rearrangement, sequence reads were collapsed and filtered. Productive Simpson clonality was computed per sample as the square root of Simpson's diversity index over productive rearrangements. The table was pulled from immuneACCESS by TCRdb, which kept in-frame rearrangements only. Such tables lose some clones; where checked, under half of the loss comes from unresolved V genes, and the rest has no known cause. D and trimming were read from the DNA, whereas the V and J calls and clone size are those reported in that table. The table for this sample lists more than 250,000 clones; around 88% of them were counted only once. The ten largest make up 1.5% to 2% of the sample.

The CDR3 runs 13 amino acids, cysteine and phenylalanine included. Only the CDR3 DNA is retained, 39 bases long and in frame from the first base. V is shortened by 0 bases, J by 7 bases, and the region joining them spans 5 bases. CDR1 and CDR2 are drawn from the germline V gene: KGHDR, SFDVKD. Turning to this clone: Which antigen it targets is not known. Base qualities are not at hand, and no much larger clone is one base apart.

Source material: peripheral blood. This receptor was taken from a woman in her 30s with COVID-19, enrolled during active disease. The V and J genes are TRBV24-1 and TRBJ1-4, with the identity of the D gene unclear. The DNA sequence is TGTGCCACCAGTGATTTGCCCCGTGAAAAACTGTTTTTT. The encoded protein is CATSDLPREKLFF.